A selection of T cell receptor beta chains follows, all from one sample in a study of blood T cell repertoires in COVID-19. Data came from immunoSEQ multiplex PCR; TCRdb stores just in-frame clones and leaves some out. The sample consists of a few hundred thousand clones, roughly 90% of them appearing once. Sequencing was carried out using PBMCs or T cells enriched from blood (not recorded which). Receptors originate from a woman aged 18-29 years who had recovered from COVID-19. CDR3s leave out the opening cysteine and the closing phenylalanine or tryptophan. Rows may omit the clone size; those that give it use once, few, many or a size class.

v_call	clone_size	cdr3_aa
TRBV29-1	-	SVEDRLANQETQY
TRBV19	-	ASREGHSGLPYEQY
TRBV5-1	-	ASSLTQTTNEKLF
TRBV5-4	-	ASSLYAGRNEQF
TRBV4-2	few	ASSQRGENQPQH
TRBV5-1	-	ASSWGQVRYNEQF
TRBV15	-	ATSRDKPGRGEKLF
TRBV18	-	ASSPPAGSESILETQY
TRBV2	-	ASSEVGYTEAF
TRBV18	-	ASSPRDKATGELF
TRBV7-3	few	ASSQTSFSEQF
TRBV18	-	ASSPSTGGSGELF
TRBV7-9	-	ASSPTDSALGGELF
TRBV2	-	ASSRQNSYEQY
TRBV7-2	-	ASSLDRQNSPLH
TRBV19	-	ASSMRGLGEKLF
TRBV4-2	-	ASRLYGDRVNTEAF
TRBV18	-	ASSPLGQGASEAF
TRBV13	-	ASSFRQATEAF
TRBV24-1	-	ATSDYRLAGVETQY
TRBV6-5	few	ASSYKGENTEAF
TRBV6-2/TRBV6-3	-	ASSYSRKNTEAF
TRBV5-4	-	ASSSTGSTDTQY
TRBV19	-	ASSIGQGYQPQH
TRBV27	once	ASSSGTFSYNEQF
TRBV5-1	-	ASSFRGLPTTEQY
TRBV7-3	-	ASSLKGGAEAF
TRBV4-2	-	ASSQDAGQQYGYT
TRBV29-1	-	SVDSTTEAF
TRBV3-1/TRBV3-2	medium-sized	ASSQGRGESTDTQY